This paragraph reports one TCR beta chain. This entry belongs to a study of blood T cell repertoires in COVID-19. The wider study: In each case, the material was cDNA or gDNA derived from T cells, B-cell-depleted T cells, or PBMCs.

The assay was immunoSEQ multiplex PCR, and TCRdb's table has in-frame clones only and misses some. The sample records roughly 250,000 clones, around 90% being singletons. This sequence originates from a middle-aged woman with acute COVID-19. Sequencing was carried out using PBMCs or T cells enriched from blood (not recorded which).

The CDR3: CASNDFGRGNQPQHF. DNA of the CDR3: TGTGCCAGCAACGATTTTGGCAGGGGCAATCAGCCCCAGCATTTT. The chain joins TRBV6-5 to TRBJ1-5; D is possibly TRBD1 (5 bases). V lost 7 bases, J lost 2 bases, and 15 bases lay in between. The CDR3 sequence is 15 residues long. Germline V gives CDR1 MNHEY, CDR2 SVGAGI.